The 17 T cell receptor beta chains given below trace back to one sample, sequenced in a study of T cells in Graves' hyperthyroidism and ophthalmopathy. RNA transcripts gave rise to amplified TCR beta CDR3 regions. The study used the HTBI primer set for a first-round RT-PCR of the TCR CDR3. TCRdb independently ran MiXCR on the multiplex PCR reads; one entry per CDR3 protein. The data contain about 690,000 distinct CDR3 sequences, roughly a sixth of them singletons. Sequenced sample: blood. Receptors originate from a man aged 50-59 years with Graves' hyperthyroidism.

The rearrangement joins TRBV7-6 to TRBJ2-2; TRBD1 agrees at 8 bases. Germline lookup yields CDR1 SGHVS and CDR2 FNYEAQ. Losses at the gene ends were 1 base for V and 1 base for J; bases not matched to a gene: 8. CDR3 length: 18 residues. CDR3 sequence (DNA): TGTGCCAGCAGCTTAGAGGTTGTCGGGACAGGGAACACCGGGGAGCTGTTTTTT. Its protein product is CASSLEVVGTGNTGELFF. Full variable domain (rest looked up from reference TRBV7-6 and TRBJ2-2): GAGVSQSPRYKVTKRGQDVALRCDPISGHVSLYWYRQALGQGPEFLTYFNYEAQQDKSGLPNDRFSAERPEGSISTLTIQRTEQRDSAMYRCASSLEVVGTGNTGELFFGEGSRLTVL.

This clonotype was recorded a few times. This chain links TRBV29-1 with TRBJ2-1, with 12 nucleotides matching TRBD2. Trimming at V came to 6 bases and at J to 8 bases, leaving 8 bases not matched to a gene. The germline CDR1 and CDR2 sequences are SQVTM and ANQGSEA. There are 14 residues in the CDR3. In nucleotides, the CDR3 is TGCAGCGTCCTCCCGACTAGCGGGAGCTATGAGCAGTTCTTC. Residues: CSVLPTSGSYEQFF.

The V gene is TRBV7-2, the J gene TRBJ1-2; possibly TRBD1 for D (5 bases). V gave up 4 bases and J gave up 4 bases, with 16 bases separating them. Germline assignment: CDR1 SGHTA and CDR2 FQGNSA. The CDR3 is 15 residues long. The CDR3 bases are TGTGCCAGCAGCTCAAGCCGACGTGGGGGCTATGGCTACACCTTC. Translation gives CASSSSRRGGYGYTF.

This chain links TRBV6-2 or TRBV6-3 with TRBJ2-4; tentatively, D is TRBD2 (5 bases). The CDR3 is 14 amino acids. The ends were cut back, 5 bases at V and 0 bases at J, with 8 bases in the middle. CDR1 MNHEY and CDR2 SVGEGT come from the germline V gene. The CDR3 reads CASSAGVAKNIQYF. For the CDR3, the DNA is TGTGCCAGCAGTGCCGGGGTAGCCAAAAACATTCAGTACTTC.

The chain recombines TRBV6-1 with TRBJ2-1, with a tentative D call TRBD2 (6 bases). CDR3 length: 16 amino acids. V lost 4 bases, J lost 5 bases, and 18 bases lay in between. Germline CDR1 is MNHNS and CDR2 is SASEGT. The CDR3 DNA sequence: TGTGCCAGCAGTGGGTTAGCGGAACCCTCTCACAATGAGCAGTTCTTC. This codes for CASSGLAEPSHNEQFF.

This clonotype has more than one count but fewer than ten. CDR3 residues: CAWRGGGARIYGYTF. DNA of the CDR3: TGTGCCTGGAGGGGGGGCGGGGCGCGGATCTATGGCTACACCTTC. The chain employs TRBV30 and TRBJ1-2; weak D call: TRBD1 (6 bases). The CDR3 extends over 15 amino acids. CDR1 and CDR2 (germline): GTSNPN, SVGIG (reference sequence). The V end lost 3 bases, the J end lost 4 bases, and 18 bases lay between the germline ends.

This clonotype has just a few counts. The chain joins TRBV10-1 to TRBJ2-7; 7 nucleotides line up with TRBD2. Trimming removed 0 bases from V and 7 bases from J; junction bases left unmatched: 3. The CDR3 loop spans 13 amino acids. Germline CDR1 WNHNN, CDR2 SYGVQD (reference sequence). The DNA for the CDR3 is TGCGCCAGCAGTGAGTCATTGGGACTAGAGCAGTACTTC. Protein product: CASSESLGLEQYF.

The rearrangement joins TRBV7-8 to TRBJ1-1; no firm D call. The germline CDR1 and CDR2 sequences are SGHVS and FQNEAQ. CDR3 length: 14 residues. V was pared by 0 bases and J by 2 bases, with 7 bases between. The CDR3 sequence is CASSLAGFNTEAFF. The CDR3 nucleotides read TGTGCCAGCAGCTTAGCGGGGTTTAACACTGAAGCTTTCTTT.

This sequence joins TRBV20-1 and TRBJ2-7; perhaps TRBD1 as D (6 bases). Trimming shortened V by 2 bases and J by 3 bases, and 23 bases separated the two germline ends. The CDR3 has 17 amino acids. CDR1 DFQATT and CDR2 SNEGSKA come from the germline V gene (reference sequence). CDR3 in amino acids: CSARNAWGTFSNYEQYF. The CDR3 DNA reads TGCAGTGCTAGAAACGCTTGGGGGACATTTTCTAACTACGAGCAGTACTTC.

The chain links TRBV20-1 to TRBJ2-5, with D possibly TRBD2 on 6 matching bases. The CDR3 is 14 amino acids. V lost 0 bases to trimming and J lost 4 bases, with 12 bases between them. Germline assignment: CDR1 DFQATT and CDR2 SNEGSKA (reference sequence). The DNA for the CDR3 is TGCAGTGCTAGAGATGGAGGGAGTTTAGAGACCCAGTACTTC. Protein sequence: CSARDGGSLETQYF.

This clonotype came up many times. The chain recombines TRBV28 with TRBJ2-7; weak D call: TRBD1 (6 bases). The V gene lost 3 bases and the J gene lost 3 bases, with 9 bases spanning the gap. The CDR3 totals 13 residues. The germline CDR1 and CDR2 sequences are MDHEN and SYDVKM. The CDR3 coding sequence is TGTGCCAGCAGTTTTGAAGGGGGCTACGAGCAGTACTTC. Its protein is CASSFEGGYEQYF.

The genes are TRBV28 and TRBJ2-3; 11 bases are shared with TRBD1. This CDR3 is 14 amino acids long. Germline assignment: CDR1 MDHEN and CDR2 SYDVKM. The J segment lost 3 bases and the V segment lost 7 bases, leaving 3 bases of the junction unmatched. The CDR3 DNA reads TGTGCCAGCATTGGGACAGGGGGAACAGATACGCAGTATTTT. Protein: CASIGTGGTDTQYF.

The sample holds many counts of this clonotype. V is TRBV12-3 or TRBV12-4 and J is TRBJ2-3, with 8 bases matching TRBD2. The CDR3 runs to 17 residues. The ends lost 6 bases at V and 2 bases at J; junction bases unmatched: 13. The CDR3 spells CASSQFKRGILTDTQYF. CDR3 in DNA: TGTGCCAGCAGCCAATTCAAGCGGGGGATCCTCACAGATACGCAGTATTTT.

The chain couples TRBV5-1 to TRBJ1-2; 10 bases are shared with TRBD1. Per germline, CDR1 SGHRS and CDR2 YFSETQ. With V trimmed by 3 bases and J by 7 bases, 6 bases remained unmatched. The CDR3 contains 14 residues. CDR3 residues: CASSSGQGSGGYTF. The CDR3 DNA is TGCGCCAGCAGCTCGGGACAGGGGAGCGGTGGCTACACCTTC.

J is TRBJ1-6 and V is TRBV6-4, with D unresolved. V dropped 7 bases and J dropped 12 bases, with 13 bases sitting between them. CDR3 size: 12 residues. The V gene's germline CDR1 is MRHNA and CDR2 SNTAGT. CDR3 sequence reads: CASIWRTGPLHF. For the CDR3, the DNA is TGTGCCAGCATTTGGCGAACGGGACCCCTCCACTTT.

This clonotype was counted at least ten times. The genes are TRBV20-1 and TRBJ1-1, with TRBD1 as a possible D gene (5 bases). The V and J ends lost 3 bases and 2 bases respectively, with 10 bases between them. The germline gives CDR1 DFQATT, CDR2 SNEGSKA (reference sequence). The CDR3 spans 13 residues. This chain's CDR3 is CSASGTVNTEAFF. The CDR3 DNA reads TGCAGTGCTAGTGGGACGGTAAACACTGAAGCTTTCTTT.

The chain links TRBV7-8 to TRBJ2-1; tentatively, D is TRBD2 (5 bases). Germline V gene lookup returns CDR1 SGHVS and CDR2 FQNEAQ. Trimming left V 5 bases short and J 7 bases short, with 15 bases between. The CDR3 has 14 residues. DNA for the CDR3: TGTGCCAGCAGCCCGAGTGTTAGAGGGAATGAGCAGTTCTTC. It yields the protein CASSPSVRGNEQFF.